One sample yielded the 18 T cell receptor beta chains listed below, sequenced in a study of T cells expressing NK-cell markers (dated by TCRdb to the early 2020s). Library generation was performed with 5' RACE. TCRdb shows the sequencer as Illumina HiSeq 2000. Based on TCRdb reprocessing of the reads, there is one entry per CDR3 protein sequence, and DNA is missing. The sample's clone listing holds fewer than 400,000 distinct CDR3 sequences. Jointly, the top ten make up 5.2% of the sample. Sequencing was done on a sample of blood T cells: a sorted CD56 or NKG2C T cell subset, CD4+ or CD8+ T cells, or bulk PBMC T cells (not recorded which). These TCRs come from a man between 18 and 69 years old in good health.

The rearrangement uses TRBV28 and TRBJ2-3; as DNA is missing, the TRBD2 call by TCRdb cannot be tested. Germline V gene data show CDR1 as MDHEN and CDR2 as SYDVKM. The CDR3 is 13 amino acids. The CDR3 spells CASSSPGTNTQYF. The variable domain in full, completed from reference TRBV28 and TRBJ2-3, reads DVKVTQSSRYLVKRTGEKVFLECVQDMDHENMFWYRQDPGLGLRLIYFSYDVKMKEKGDIPEGYSVSREKKERFSLILESASTNQTSMYLCASSSPGTNTQYFGPGTRLTVL.

The V and J genes are TRBV20-1 and TRBJ2-2; TCRdb indicates TRBD1, and absent DNA this call remains unverified. In germline, CDR1 is DFQATT, CDR2 SNEGSKA (reference sequence). This CDR3 spans 16 amino acids. The CDR3 sequence is CSARERRGHSTGELFF.

The chain combines TRBV9 with TRBJ1-4. Germline V CDR1 and CDR2: SGDLS, YYNGEE. This CDR3 is built from 12 residues. CDR3 region: CASGATNEKLFF.

V and J are TRBV7-2 and TRBJ2-1; no DNA is available, so the TRBD2 call from TCRdb remains unchecked. Germline values: CDR1 SGHTA, CDR2 FQGNSA. The CDR3 is 16 amino acids. The CDR3 sequence: CASSPIAGGSHNEQFF.

The chain is built from TRBV10-3 and TRBJ2-1; TCRdb's assignment of TRBD1 cannot be checked, as there is no DNA. CDR3 length: 15 amino acids. Germline assignment: CDR1 ENHRY and CDR2 SYGVKD. Here the CDR3 reads CAISDPGTGYNEQFF.

This chain joins TRBV2 and TRBJ2-7. The length of the CDR3 is 13 residues. Germline V CDR1 and CDR2: SNHLY, FYNNEI. The CDR3 sequence: CASTLRGSYEQYF.

This chain uses TRBV6-1 with TRBJ2-2; checking the TCRdb D call of TRBD1 is not possible without DNA. Germline values: CDR1 MNHNS, CDR2 SASEGT. The CDR3 contains 14 residues. This CDR3 is CASRGQWSTGELFF.

Here the CDR3 reads CASSWDSPRIQYF. This sequence joins TRBV23-1 and TRBJ2-4; absent DNA, TCRdb's TRBD1 call cannot be checked. TRBV23-1 is an ORF; its function is uncertain. The CDR3 loop spans 13 amino acids.

The V call is TRBV20-1, the J call TRBJ2-3. The CDR3 sequence is 16 residues long. Per germline, CDR1 DFQATT and CDR2 SNEGSKA (reference sequence). The CDR3 is CSARDILVQSTDTQYF.

The chain combines TRBV2 with TRBJ2-3; the TCRdb D gene call, TRBD1, has no DNA to confirm it. The germline V gene encodes CDR1 SNHLY and CDR2 FYNNEI. The CDR3 is 19 residues long. CDR3 in amino acids: CASSEFRQGTTTSTDTQYF.

The chain uses TRBV20-1 and TRBJ2-7; no DNA is available, so the TRBD1 call from TCRdb remains unchecked. The CDR3 has 12 amino acids. Germline lookup yields CDR1 DFQATT and CDR2 SNEGSKA (reference sequence). CDR3 residues: CSARGRGNEQYF.

This chain joins TRBV20-1 and TRBJ2-5; the TCRdb D gene call, TRBD1, has no DNA to confirm it. Germline CDR1 DFQATT, CDR2 SNEGSKA (reference sequence). The CDR3 is made up of 15 amino acids. The CDR3 reads CSASETGDVRETQYF.

This rearrangement joins TRBV9 to TRBJ2-5; TCRdb gives TRBD1 as the D gene, but with no DNA this cannot be confirmed. Germline V lookup: CDR1 SGDLS, CDR2 YYNGEE. This CDR3 has 15 residues. This chain's CDR3 is CASSVAEGSKETQYF.

The V and J genes are TRBV18 and TRBJ2-2; as DNA is missing, the TRBD2 call by TCRdb cannot be tested. The CDR3 extends over 15 amino acids. CDR1 and CDR2 (germline): KGHSH, LQKENI. The CDR3 is CASSSGLADTGELFF.

The rearrangement joins TRBV29-1 to TRBJ1-1. The CDR3 is made up of 13 amino acids. Germline loops: CDR1 SQVTM, CDR2 ANQGSEA. This CDR3 reads CSVVRPANTEAFF.

CDR3 sequence reads: CASRTTSGGIGEQYF. This chain links TRBV2 with TRBJ2-7; TCRdb selects TRBD2, and the lack of DNA leaves this call unchecked. Germline-derived CDR1 and CDR2 are SNHLY and FYNNEI. The CDR3 contains 15 residues.

The chain carries TRBV6-1 and TRBJ1-2. Germline CDR1 MNHNS, CDR2 SASEGT. The CDR3 has 15 amino acids. CDR3 in amino acids: CASSEALHGVGGYTF.

The chain links TRBV7-8 to TRBJ2-7. The CDR3 consists of 17 residues. The V gene's germline CDR1 is SGHVS and CDR2 FQNEAQ. This CDR3 is CASKQKETIIRAYEQYF.